This note documents a single T cell receptor (beta chain) sequence. Its antigen is currently unknown. It was with a sample-barcoded 5' primer and a J-beta primer mix that a second PCR of roughly 7 to 12 cycles was run. TCRdb called the 5' RACE reads again in MiXCR, with one record for every CDR3 protein. The sample consists of 550,000 to 750,000 distinct CDR3 sequences, roughly 21% of them appearing once. The data derive from a study of blood T cells in healthy people across ages. Study-level results: When set beside aged donors, long-lived donors presented more naive CD4+ cells and higher diversity.

The germline V gene has CDR1 DFQATT and CDR2 SNEGSKA (reference sequence). Between the trimmed V and J ends, which lost 1 base and 5 bases, there was a span of 24 bases. The CDR3 is 18 amino acids. Sequencing used blood. The chain links TRBV20-1 to TRBJ2-1; D is tentatively TRBD1 or TRBD2 (6 bases each). The sequence came from a man between 65 and 79 years old in good health. The CDR3 region has the DNA TGCAGTGCTAGAGGGGATGGGGGGCAGGCCGGTTTTAACAATGAGCAGTTCTTC. This codes for CSARGDGGQAGFNNEQFF.